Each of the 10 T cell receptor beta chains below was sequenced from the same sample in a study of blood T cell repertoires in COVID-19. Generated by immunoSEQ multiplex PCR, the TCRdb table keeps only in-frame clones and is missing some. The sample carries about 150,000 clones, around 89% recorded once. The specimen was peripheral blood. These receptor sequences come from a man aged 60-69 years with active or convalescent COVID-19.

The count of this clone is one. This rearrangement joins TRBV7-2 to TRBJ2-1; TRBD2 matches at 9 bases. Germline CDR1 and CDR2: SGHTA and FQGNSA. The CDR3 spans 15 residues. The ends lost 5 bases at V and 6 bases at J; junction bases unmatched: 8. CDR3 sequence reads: CASSPRGGLTNEQFF. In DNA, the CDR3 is TGTGCCAGCAGCCCGCGGGGGGGCCTAACCAATGAGCAGTTCTTC.

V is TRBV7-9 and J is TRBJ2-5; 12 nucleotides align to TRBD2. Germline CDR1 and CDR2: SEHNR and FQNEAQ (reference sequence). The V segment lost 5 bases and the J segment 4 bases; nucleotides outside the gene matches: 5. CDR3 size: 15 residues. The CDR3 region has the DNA TGTGCCAGCAGCACGCGGACTAGCGGGATAGAGACCCAGTACTTC. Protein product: CASSTRTSGIETQYF.

The CDR3 sequence is CASSPLRGNGYGYTF. Here the CDR3 DNA reads TGTGCCAGCAGTCCCCTTCGGGGGAATGGGTATGGCTACACCTTC. The chain couples TRBV27 to TRBJ1-2; D is perhaps TRBD1 (5 bases). V dropped 5 bases and J dropped 5 bases, with 18 bases sitting between them. The CDR3 runs 15 residues. Germline assignment: CDR1 MNHEY and CDR2 SMNVEV (reference sequence).

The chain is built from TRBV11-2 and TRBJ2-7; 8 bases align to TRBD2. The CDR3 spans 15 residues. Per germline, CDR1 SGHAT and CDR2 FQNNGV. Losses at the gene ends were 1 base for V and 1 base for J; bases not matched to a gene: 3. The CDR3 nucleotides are TGTGCCAGCAGCTTAGGGCGGGGGGATTCCTACGAGCAGTACTTC. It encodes CASSLGRGDSYEQYF.

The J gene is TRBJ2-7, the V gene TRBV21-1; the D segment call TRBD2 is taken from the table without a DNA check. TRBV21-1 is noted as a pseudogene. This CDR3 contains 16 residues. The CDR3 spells CASSKAGTSEFYEQYF. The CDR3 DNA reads TGTGCCAGCAGCAAAGCGGGAACTAGCGAGTTCTACGAGCAGTACTTC.

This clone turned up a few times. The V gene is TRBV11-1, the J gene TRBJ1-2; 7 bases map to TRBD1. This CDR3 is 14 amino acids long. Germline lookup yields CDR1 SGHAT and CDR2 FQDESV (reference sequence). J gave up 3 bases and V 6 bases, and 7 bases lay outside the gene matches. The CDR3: CASSYDRVDYGYTF. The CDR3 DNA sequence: TGTGCCAGCAGTTACGACAGGGTCGACTATGGCTACACCTTC.

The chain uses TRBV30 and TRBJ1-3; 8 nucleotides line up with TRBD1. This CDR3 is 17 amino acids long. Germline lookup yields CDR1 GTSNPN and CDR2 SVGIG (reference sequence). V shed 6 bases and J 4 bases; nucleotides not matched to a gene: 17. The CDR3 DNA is TGTGCCTGCCCAAAGGGACAGGAGAATCTGAAAGGAAACACCATATATTTT. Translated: CACPKGQENLKGNTIYF. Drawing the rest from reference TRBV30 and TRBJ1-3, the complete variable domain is SQTIHQWPATLVQPVGSPLSLECTVEGTSNPNLYWYRQAAGRGLQLLFYSVGIGQISSEVPQNLSASRPQDRQFILSSKKLLLSDSGFYLCACPKGQENLKGNTIYFGEGSWLTVV.

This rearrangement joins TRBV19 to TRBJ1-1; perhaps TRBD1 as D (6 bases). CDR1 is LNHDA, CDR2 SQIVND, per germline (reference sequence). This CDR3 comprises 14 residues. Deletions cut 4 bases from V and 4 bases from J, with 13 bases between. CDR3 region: CASSTLYRATEAFF. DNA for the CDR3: TGTGCCAGTAGTACCTTATACAGGGCCACTGAAGCTTTCTTT.

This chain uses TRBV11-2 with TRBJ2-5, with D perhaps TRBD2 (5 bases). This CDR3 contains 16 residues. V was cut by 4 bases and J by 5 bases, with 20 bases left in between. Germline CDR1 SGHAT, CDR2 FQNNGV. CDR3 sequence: CASSSDRGVFGETQYF. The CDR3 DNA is TGTGCCAGCAGCTCGGATCGGGGAGTTTTCGGGGAGACCCAGTACTTC.

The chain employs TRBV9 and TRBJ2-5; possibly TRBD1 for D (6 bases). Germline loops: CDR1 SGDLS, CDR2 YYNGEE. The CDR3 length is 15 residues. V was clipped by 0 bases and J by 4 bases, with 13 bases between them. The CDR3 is CASSVGHREPETQYF. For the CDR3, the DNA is TGTGCCAGCAGCGTAGGACACAGGGAACCAGAGACCCAGTACTTC.